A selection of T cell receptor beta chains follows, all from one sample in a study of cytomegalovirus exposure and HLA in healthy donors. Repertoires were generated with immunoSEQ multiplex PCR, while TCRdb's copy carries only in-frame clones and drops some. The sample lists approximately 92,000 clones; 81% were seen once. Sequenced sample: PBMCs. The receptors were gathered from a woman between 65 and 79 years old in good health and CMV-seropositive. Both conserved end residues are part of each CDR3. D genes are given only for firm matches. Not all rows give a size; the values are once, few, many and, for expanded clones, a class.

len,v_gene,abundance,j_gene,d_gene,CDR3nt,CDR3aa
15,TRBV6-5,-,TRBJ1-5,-,TGTGCCAGCAGGCAGACAGTTAGCTCTTCGGCGAGCTTGCATTTT,CASRQTVSSSASLHF
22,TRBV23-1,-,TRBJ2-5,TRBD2,TGCGCCAGCAGTCAATGGGGGGGGGAGCGGGAGGTTTCTCAACCCAGCAGGGAGACCCAGTACTTC,CASSQWGGEREVSQPSRETQYF
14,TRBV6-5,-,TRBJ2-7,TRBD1,TGTGCCAGCAGTTATGGACAGGGGACCTACGAGCAGTACTTC,CASSYGQGTYEQYF
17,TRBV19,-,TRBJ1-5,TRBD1,TGTGCCAGTAGTACTCCGGGACAGCCGGAGACAAATCAGCCCCAGCATTTT,CASSTPGQPETNQPQHF
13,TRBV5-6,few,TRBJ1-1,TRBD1,TGTGCCAGCAGCTGGGACAGGAGCACTGAAGCTTTCTTT,CASSWDRSTEAFF
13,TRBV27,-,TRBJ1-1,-,TGTGCCAGCAGACCTCAGGGACTGATTGAAGCTTTCTTT,CASRPQGLIEAFF
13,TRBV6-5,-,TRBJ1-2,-,TGTGCCAGCAGCCCACAGAGTTTCTATGGCTACACCTTC,CASSPQSFYGYTF
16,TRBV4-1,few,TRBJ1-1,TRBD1,TGCGCCAGCAGCCCAGGACAGGGAAGTGGGTATGGTGAAGCTTTCTTT,CASSPGQGSGYGEAFF
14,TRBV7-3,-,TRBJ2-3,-,TGTGCCAGCAGCTTAAGGGACTCCACAGATACGCAGTATTTT,CASSLRDSTDTQYF
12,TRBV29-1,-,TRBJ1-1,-,TGCAGCGTTCTCACAGCCGCCCTTGAAGCTTTCTTT,CSVLTAALEAFF
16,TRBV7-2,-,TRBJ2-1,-,TGTGTCAGCACTCCTATGCGGGGTGCGGGATACAATGAGCAGTTCTTC,CVSTPMRGAGYNEQFF
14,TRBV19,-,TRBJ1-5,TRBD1,TGTGCCAGTATAGGGACAGGGGACAATCAGCCCCAGCATTTT,CASIGTGDNQPQHF
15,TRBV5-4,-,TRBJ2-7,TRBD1,TGTGCCAGCAGCGGACAGGGCCGGACGCAGATCGAGCAGTACTTC,CASSGQGRTQIEQYF
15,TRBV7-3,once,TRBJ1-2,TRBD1,TGTGCCAGCAGCCCGAACGGACAGGGGGCGGGTGGCTACACCTTC,CASSPNGQGAGGYTF
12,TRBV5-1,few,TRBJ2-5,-,TGCGCCAGCAGGGACTTACAAGAGACCCAGTACTTC,CASRDLQETQYF
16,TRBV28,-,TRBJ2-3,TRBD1,TGTGCCAGCAGTTCCCCCGGGACAGGGGGCACAGATACGCAGTATTTT,CASSSPGTGGTDTQYF
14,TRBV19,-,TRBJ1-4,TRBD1,TGTGCCAGTACCCGGGACAGGGGCAGCCCAAAACTGTTTTTT,CASTRDRGSPKLFF
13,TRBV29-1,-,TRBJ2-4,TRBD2,TGCAGCGTTGTTAGCGGGATCAAAAACATTCAGTACTTC,CSVVSGIKNIQYF
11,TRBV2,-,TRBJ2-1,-,TGTGCCAGTAACAGGGACCATGAGCAGTTCTTC,CASNRDHEQFF
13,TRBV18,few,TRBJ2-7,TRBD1,TGTGCCAGCTCACCGACAGGGGGCTACGAGCAGTACTTC,CASSPTGGYEQYF
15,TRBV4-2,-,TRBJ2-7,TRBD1,TGTGCCAGCAGCCGTAGCGACAGGGTTCGGTACGAGCAGTACTTC,CASSRSDRVRYEQYF
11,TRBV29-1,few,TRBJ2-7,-,TGCAGCGTTCAACAGGGAAGCGAGCAGTACTTC,CSVQQGSEQYF
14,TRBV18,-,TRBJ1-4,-,TGTGCCAGCTCCCTGGGGCAGTCAAGTGAAAAACTGTTTTTT,CASSLGQSSEKLFF